These 24 T cell receptor beta chains originate from one sample sequenced in a study of cytomegalovirus exposure and HLA in healthy donors. Primers for the PCR totalled 60 Vbeta and 13 Jbeta. Data came from immunoSEQ multiplex PCR; TCRdb stores just in-frame clones and leaves some out. Of about 180,000 clones in the sample, 80% were seen once. Specimen: PBMCs. Receptor source: a man aged 30 to 45 in good health and CMV-seronegative.

This rearrangement joins TRBV2 to TRBJ2-1; 7 bases are shared with TRBD2. The CDR3 sequence is 13 residues long. The V gene end was trimmed by 6 bases and the J gene end by 8 bases; junction bases not matched to a gene: 7. Looked up from germline, CDR1 is SNHLY and CDR2 is FYNNEI. For the CDR3, the DNA is TGTGCCAGCAGGCAGACTAGCCCTCATGAGCAGTTCTTC. It translates to CASRQTSPHEQFF.

V is TRBV7-8 and J is TRBJ1-6; 7 positions agree with TRBD1. In germline, CDR1 is SGHVS, CDR2 FQNEAQ. J was trimmed by 11 bases and V by 5 bases; bases with no gene match: 12. This CDR3 contains 15 residues. CDR3 sequence reads: CASSEIQGRYAPLHF. In nucleotides, the CDR3 is TGTGCCAGCAGCGAGATACAGGGGAGGTACGCACCCCTCCACTTT.

This clone was detected only once. This chain joins TRBV4-3 and TRBJ2-1, with 10 bases that match TRBD2. From germline, CDR1 is LGHNA and CDR2 YSLEER. The CDR3 spans 18 residues. With 1 base clipped from V and 1 base from J, the junction kept 7 bases outside the gene matches. DNA of the CDR3: TGCGCCAGCAGCCAAGGGGCTAGCGGGGGCCTATCCTACAATGAGCAGTTCTTC. It codes for CASSQGASGGLSYNEQFF.

A single count supports this clone. The V and J genes are TRBV6-5 and TRBJ2-5; D perhaps matches TRBD1 (5 bases). This CDR3 is built from 15 residues. The V end lost 5 bases, the J end lost 0 bases, and 13 bases lay between the germline ends. Germline CDR1 MNHEY, CDR2 SVGAGI. The CDR3 protein is CASSRRVSYQETQYF. Here the CDR3 DNA reads TGTGCCAGCAGTCGCAGGGTCAGTTACCAAGAGACCCAGTACTTC.

The chain combines TRBV10-2 with TRBJ2-1; D unresolved. This CDR3 has 15 amino acids. In germline, CDR1 is WSHSY, CDR2 SAAADI. Trimming pared 7 bases from V and 1 base from J, leaving 14 bases between. Here the CDR3 reads CASNGGGASYNEQFF. In DNA form, the CDR3 reads TGCGCCAGCAATGGCGGTGGCGCATCCTACAATGAGCAGTTCTTC.

This clone has just a few counts. This chain joins TRBV28 and TRBJ1-4; possible D gene TRBD1, 5 bases. Germline V gene data show CDR1 as MDHEN and CDR2 as SYDVKM. Trimming took 8 bases from V and 8 from J, leaving 18 bases between them. This CDR3 comprises 14 residues. The DNA of the CDR3 is TGTGCCAGCCAAACCGGGGGTCGGGGCGAAAAACTGTTTTTT. This encodes CASQTGGRGEKLFF.

The CDR3 DNA sequence: TGTGCCAGCAGCTCGGGACTAGCGGGAGGGGGCTGGCAAGAGACCCAGTACTTC. It is translated as CASSSGLAGGGWQETQYF. The rearrangement uses TRBV7-9 and TRBJ2-5; 16 bases line up with TRBD2. Germline CDR1 SEHNR, CDR2 FQNEAQ (reference sequence). J lost 2 bases, V lost 4 bases, and 7 bases had no gene match. This CDR3 is built from 18 residues.

This clone was observed a handful of times. The rearrangement joins TRBV9 to TRBJ2-7; 12 bases fit TRBD2. V gave up 6 bases and J gave up 7 bases; unmatched junction bases: 8. Germline CDR1 and CDR2: SGDLS and YYNGEE. This CDR3 has 14 amino acids. This CDR3 reads CASNLAGGPGEQYF. The CDR3 bases are TGTGCCAGCAACCTAGCGGGAGGGCCGGGGGAGCAGTACTTC.

The table lists this clone with a count of one. Other DNA sequences in the same sample also yield this CDR3. The chain combines TRBV11-2 with TRBJ2-7, with 9 bases fitting TRBD1. The CDR3 extends over 14 amino acids. The ends lost 5 bases at V and 3 bases at J; junction bases unmatched: 5. CDR1 SGHAT and CDR2 FQNNGV come from the germline V gene. CDR3 loop: CASSPGQGNYEQYF. In DNA, the CDR3 is TGTGCCAGCAGCCCCGGACAGGGGAACTACGAGCAGTACTTC.

V is TRBV5-1 and J is TRBJ1-2; tentatively, D is TRBD1 (6 bases). Trimming stripped 5 bases from V and 7 bases from J, with 18 bases between. This CDR3 spans 14 amino acids. Germline CDR1 SGHRS, CDR2 YFSETQ. The CDR3 sequence is CASSFQDRNFGYTF. CDR3 bases: TGCGCCAGCAGTTTTCAGGACAGAAATTTTGGCTACACCTTC.

This clone was seen just once. J is TRBJ2-7 and V is TRBV28, with a tentative D call TRBD1 (7 bases). Germline CDR1 and CDR2: MDHEN and SYDVKM. This CDR3 is 16 amino acids long. The V and J ends lost 4 bases and 5 bases respectively, with 21 bases between them. The CDR3 loop is CASSSTLGGGGDEQYF. The CDR3 bases are TGTGCCAGCAGTTCTACTCTCGGCGGAGGGGGCGACGAGCAGTACTTC.

The V gene is TRBV11-2, the J gene TRBJ1-2; D remains unclear. Germline V gene sequence: CDR1 SGHAT, CDR2 FQNNGV. Deletions cut 2 bases from V and 8 bases from J, with 12 bases between. This CDR3 has 13 amino acids. The DNA for the CDR3 is TGTGCCAGCAGCTTAACTCCGGGTTACGGCTACACCTTC. Translation: CASSLTPGYGYTF.

J is TRBJ2-4 and V is TRBV4-2; 12 positions match TRBD2. This CDR3 has 19 amino acids. From germline, CDR1 is LGHNA and CDR2 YNFKEQ. With V trimmed by 2 bases and J by 1 base, 9 bases remained unmatched. CDR3: CASSQTGTSGLGAKNIQYF. Here the CDR3 DNA reads TGTGCCAGCAGCCAAACCGGGACTAGCGGGTTAGGGGCCAAAAACATTCAGTACTTC.

The chain joins TRBV6-5 to TRBJ1-5; no clear D gene. In germline, CDR1 is MNHEY, CDR2 SVGAGI. This CDR3 is 14 amino acids long. Trimming shortened V by 2 bases and J by 7 bases, and 12 bases separated the two germline ends. The CDR3 DNA follows: TGTGCCAGCAGTTACAGGGTCCGGGGACAGCCCCAGCATTTT. This sequence encodes CASSYRVRGQPQHF.

The chain uses TRBV12-5 and TRBJ2-2, with 8 bases that match TRBD1. The CDR3 is made up of 15 amino acids. The junction had 6 bases not matched to a gene; V was cut back by 3 bases and J by 6 bases. The germline V gene encodes CDR1 LGHNT and CDR2 FRNRAP. Written as DNA, the CDR3 is TGTGCTAGTGGTTTTATGCAGGGGGCCGCCGGGGAGCTGTTTTTT. Protein: CASGFMQGAAGELFF.

The gene calls are TRBV5-1 and TRBJ2-3; D gene uncertain. Germline V gives CDR1 SGHRS, CDR2 YFSETQ. CDR3 length: 15 amino acids. The V and J ends lost 0 bases and 3 bases respectively, with 11 bases between them. CDR3 coding DNA: TGCGCCAGCAGCTTGGTTGAGTCTCTAACAGATACGCAGTATTTT. This gives the protein CASSLVESLTDTQYF.

The V gene is TRBV4-3, the J gene TRBJ2-1, with 9 positions matching TRBD1. The CDR3 is made up of 15 amino acids. Germline V CDR1 and CDR2: LGHNA, YSLEER. V shed 5 bases, J shed 7 bases, and the junction held 9 bases outside the gene matches. The CDR3 sequence: CASSDGTGMENEQFF. CDR3 DNA sequence: TGCGCCAGCAGCGATGGGACAGGGATGGAAAATGAGCAGTTCTTC.

The chain has TRBV27 and TRBJ1-4, with 7 bases that match TRBD1. CDR1 is MNHEY, CDR2 SMNVEV, per germline (reference sequence). The CDR3 spans 16 residues. With 6 bases clipped from V and 6 bases from J, the junction kept 13 bases outside the gene matches. CDR3 bases: TGTGCCAGCAGGCCTACAGGGGACAGCCCGGATGAAAAACTGTTTTTT. It specifies CASRPTGDSPDEKLFF.

The chain couples TRBV30 to TRBJ2-7, with D tentatively TRBD2 (5 bases). V gave up 2 bases and J gave up 7 bases, with 9 bases separating them. This CDR3 region has 11 residues. The germline V gene has CDR1 GTSNPN and CDR2 SVGIG (reference sequence). The CDR3 DNA sequence: TGTGCCTGGAGTAAAGGCGGGGAGCAGTACTTC. This codes for CAWSKGGEQYF.

CDR3 bases: TGTGCCACCAGCAAGGAGGGCCACGAGCAGTACTTC. Its protein is CATSKEGHEQYF. The chain couples TRBV15 to TRBJ2-7, with D perhaps matching TRBD2 (6 bases). The V end was cut by 4 bases, the J end by 5 bases, with 9 bases between. Germline lookup yields CDR1 LNHNV and CDR2 YYDKDF (reference sequence). The CDR3 contains 12 residues.

V and J are TRBV4-3 and TRBJ2-3, with 7 bases matching TRBD2. V gave up 4 bases and J gave up 0 bases; unmatched junction bases: 7. The CDR3 spans 16 residues. Germline V gives CDR1 LGHNA, CDR2 YSLEER. As DNA, the CDR3 is TGCGCCAGCAGCCGGTGGGGCGGGAGCAGCACAGATACGCAGTATTTT. Residues: CASSRWGGSSTDTQYF.

The chain has TRBV30 and TRBJ1-1, with D perhaps matching TRBD1 (6 bases). V lost 2 bases, J lost 1 base, and 8 bases lay in between. The CDR3 is 13 residues long. Germline lookup yields CDR1 GTSNPN and CDR2 SVGIG (reference sequence). This CDR3 is CAWSTGPNTEAFF. CDR3 coding DNA: TGTGCCTGGAGTACAGGGCCGAACACTGAAGCTTTCTTT.

The genes are TRBV28 and TRBJ2-5; possibly TRBD1 for D (6 bases). V dropped 7 bases and J dropped 1 base, with 16 bases sitting between them. The germline gives CDR1 MDHEN, CDR2 SYDVKM. The CDR3 runs to 15 residues. CDR3 region: CASTSVGRGQETQYF. The DNA of the CDR3 is TGTGCCAGCACCTCGGTAGGCAGGGGCCAAGAGACCCAGTACTTC.

The CDR3, as DNA: TGTGCCAGCAGCACCACTGGCAGGGTAGGAAACATTCAGTACTTC. Protein product: CASSTTGRVGNIQYF. The chain is built from TRBV6-5 and TRBJ2-4; a weak D match, TRBD1 (5 bases). The V gene's germline CDR1 is MNHEY and CDR2 SVGAGI. V was cut by 6 bases and J by 6 bases, with 18 bases left in between. The CDR3 extends over 15 amino acids.